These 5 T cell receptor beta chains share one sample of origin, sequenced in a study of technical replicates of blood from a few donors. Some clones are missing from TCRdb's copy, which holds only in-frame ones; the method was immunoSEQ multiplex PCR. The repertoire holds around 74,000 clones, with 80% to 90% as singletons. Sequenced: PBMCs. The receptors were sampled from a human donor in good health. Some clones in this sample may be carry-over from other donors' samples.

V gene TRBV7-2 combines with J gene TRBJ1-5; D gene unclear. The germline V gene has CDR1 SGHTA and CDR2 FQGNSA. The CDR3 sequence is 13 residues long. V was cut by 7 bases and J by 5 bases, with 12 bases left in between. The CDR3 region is CASTGSPDQPQHF. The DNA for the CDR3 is TGTGCCAGCACCGGGAGCCCGGATCAGCCCCAGCATTTT.

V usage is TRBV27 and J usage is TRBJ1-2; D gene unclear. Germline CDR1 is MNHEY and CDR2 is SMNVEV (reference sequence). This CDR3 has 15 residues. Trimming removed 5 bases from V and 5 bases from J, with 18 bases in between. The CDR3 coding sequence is TGTGCCAGCAGTCCCTTACTCGGAGGAACGTATGGCTACACCTTC. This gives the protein CASSPLLGGTYGYTF.

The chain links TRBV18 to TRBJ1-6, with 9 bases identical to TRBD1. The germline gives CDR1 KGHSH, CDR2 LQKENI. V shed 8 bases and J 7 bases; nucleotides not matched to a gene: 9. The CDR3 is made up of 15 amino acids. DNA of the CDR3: TGTGCCAGCACGCCACAGGGGGCGAGCAATTCACCCCTCCACTTT. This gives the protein CASTPQGASNSPLHF. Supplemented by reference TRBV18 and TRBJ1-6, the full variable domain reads NAGVMQNPRHLVRRRGQEARLRCSPMKGHSHVYWYRQLPEEGLKFMVYLQKENIIDESGMPKERFSAEFPKEGPSILRIQQVVRGDSAAYFCASTPQGASNSPLHFGNGTRLTVT.

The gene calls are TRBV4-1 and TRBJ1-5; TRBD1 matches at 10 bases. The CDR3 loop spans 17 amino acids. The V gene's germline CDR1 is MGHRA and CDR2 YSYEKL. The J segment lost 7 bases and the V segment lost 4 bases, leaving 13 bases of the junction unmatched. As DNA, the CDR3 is TGCGCCAGCAGCCCTAAACCGGGACAGGGGATAGGCCAGCCCCAGCATTTT. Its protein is CASSPKPGQGIGQPQHF.

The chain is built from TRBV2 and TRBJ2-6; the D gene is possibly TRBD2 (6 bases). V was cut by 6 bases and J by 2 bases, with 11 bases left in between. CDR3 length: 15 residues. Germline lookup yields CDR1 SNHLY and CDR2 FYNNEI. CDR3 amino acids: CASSGGTAGANVLTF. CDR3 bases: TGTGCCAGCAGCGGCGGGACTGCTGGGGCCAACGTCCTGACTTTC.